Following are 31 T cell receptor beta chains from one sample sequenced in a study of blood T cells in healthy people across ages. A second PCR, run for about 7 to 11 cycles, used a sample-barcoded 5' primer plus a J-beta primer mix. TCRdb passed the 5' RACE reads through MiXCR, listing each CDR3 protein once. Of 550,000 to 700,000 distinct CDR3 sequences in the sample, roughly a quarter were seen once. The sample consisted of blood. All receptors come from a woman in her sixties or seventies in good health.

V and J are TRBV12-3 or TRBV12-4 and TRBJ2-2; TRBD2 is a possible D gene (6 bases). Trimming pared 6 bases from V and 13 bases from J, leaving 15 bases between. This CDR3 contains 12 residues. In nucleotides, the CDR3 is TGTGCCAGCAGCACGCGGGGTTATGGGCTGTTTTTT. Amino acids: CASSTRGYGLFF.

J is TRBJ1-1 and V is TRBV6-1, with D hard to call. CDR1 and CDR2 from the germline V gene are MNHNS and SASEGT. Trimming removed 5 bases at V and 1 base at J, with 20 bases between. The CDR3 has 17 amino acids. The CDR3 sequence: CASSPRVSVGANTEAFF. The CDR3 coding sequence is TGTGCCAGCAGTCCCCGAGTGTCGGTAGGAGCGAACACTGAAGCTTTCTTT.

This clonotype was seen only a few times. J is TRBJ2-4 and V is TRBV4-1, with a possible D match to TRBD1 (6 bases). V dropped 5 bases and J dropped 8 bases, with 22 bases sitting between them. This CDR3 has 16 amino acids. The germline CDR1 and CDR2 sequences are MGHRA and YSYEKL. The DNA of the CDR3 is TGCGCCAGCAGCGCCGTACTGGGGGCAGGCCGATACATTCAGTACTTC. This gives the protein CASSAVLGAGRYIQYF.

The J gene is TRBJ2-4, the V gene TRBV27; TRBD1 matches at 8 bases. The CDR3 has 18 residues. The V gene end was trimmed by 6 bases and the J gene end by 7 bases; junction bases not matched to a gene: 20. Looked up from germline, CDR1 is MNHEY and CDR2 is SMNVEV (reference sequence). The CDR3 DNA reads as TGTGCCAGCAGACCTCAACCGGGACAGGCCTCGATGGGCAACATTCAGTACTTC. Residues: CASRPQPGQASMGNIQYF.

This clonotype occurred a few times. The chain recombines TRBV20-1 with TRBJ2-3, with 9 bases fitting TRBD2. Germline V gene lookup returns CDR1 DFQATT and CDR2 SNEGSKA (reference sequence). The CDR3 consists of 16 residues. With 1 base clipped from V and 4 bases from J, the junction kept 9 bases outside the gene matches. The CDR3 loop is CSARVLSGGRADTQYF. The DNA of the CDR3 is TGCAGTGCTAGAGTTCTAAGCGGGGGGCGGGCAGATACGCAGTATTTT.

The chain employs TRBV29-1 and TRBJ2-2; D uncertain. V shed 1 base and J shed 7 bases, with 7 bases lying between them. Per germline, CDR1 SQVTM and CDR2 ANQGSEA. The CDR3 contains 12 residues. The CDR3 loop is CSVEVRLGELFF. The CDR3 DNA follows: TGCAGCGTTGAAGTGCGGCTCGGGGAGCTGTTTTTT.

The chain is built from TRBV29-1 and TRBJ1-1; 7 bases are a match to TRBD1. CDR3 length equals 14 residues. Germline V gene lookup returns CDR1 SQVTM and CDR2 ANQGSEA. V trimming: 5 bases; J trimming: 4 bases; junction bases outside the gene matches: 10. CDR3 in amino acids: CSVLQGGLGTEAFF. CDR3 coding DNA: TGCAGCGTTCTCCAGGGGGGGCTAGGCACTGAAGCTTTCTTT.

The genes are TRBV20-1 and TRBJ1-2, with TRBD1 matching over 10 bases. This CDR3 has 14 residues. V shed 4 bases, J shed 10 bases, and the junction held 12 bases outside the gene matches. In germline, CDR1 is DFQATT, CDR2 SNEGSKA (reference sequence). For the CDR3, the DNA is TGCAGTGCTACAGATACGGGACAGGGGCCAACCTACACCTTC. Translated, it gives CSATDTGQGPTYTF.

This clonotype was counted a few times. The chain has TRBV6-2 or TRBV6-3 and TRBJ1-1; D not certain. The germline V gene has CDR1 MNHEY and CDR2 SVGEGT. V lost 0 bases and J lost 4, with 9 bases in between. The CDR3 is 14 residues long. CDR3 sequence (DNA): TGTGCCAGCAGTTACTCGGAGGGCGGCACTGAAGCTTTCTTT. It specifies CASSYSEGGTEAFF.

The chain employs TRBV4-1 and TRBJ1-3; D remains ambiguous. Deletions cut 1 base from V and 8 bases from J, with 12 bases between. Germline V gene sequence: CDR1 MGHRA, CDR2 YSYEKL. The CDR3 runs 14 residues. The CDR3 here is CASSQGGQRDTIYF. The CDR3 DNA reads as TGCGCCAGCAGCCAAGGAGGCCAAAGAGACACCATATATTTT.

The chain employs TRBV6-5 and TRBJ2-3; 8 nucleotides line up with TRBD2. The CDR3 is made up of 15 amino acids. The trim removed 5 bases at V and 4 bases at J, leaving 8 bases unmatched. Germline loops: CDR1 MNHEY, CDR2 SVGAGI. For the CDR3, the DNA is TGTGCCAGCAGTCCAACGGGGGGGCGGGCAGATACGCAGTATTTT. Encoded protein: CASSPTGGRADTQYF.

The rearrangement uses TRBV5-1 and TRBJ2-2; tentatively, D is TRBD1 (6 bases). V lost 4 bases and J lost 3, with 13 bases in between. Germline V gene data show CDR1 as SGHRS and CDR2 as YFSETQ. The CDR3 sequence is 15 residues long. Here the CDR3 reads CASSPQGKDTGELFF. DNA for the CDR3: TGCGCCAGCAGCCCCCAGGGGAAGGACACCGGGGAGCTGTTTTTT. The complete variable domain, with remaining parts taken from reference TRBV5-1 and TRBJ2-2, reads KAGVTQTPRYLIKTRGQQVTLSCSPISGHRSVSWYQQTPGQGLQFLFEYFSETQRNKGNFPGRFSGRQFSNSRSEMNVSTLELGDSALYLCASSPQGKDTGELFFGEGSRLTVL.

Only a few counts were recorded for this clonotype. The gene calls are TRBV4-3 and TRBJ1-2; D is ambiguous. Trimming pared 1 base from V and 8 bases from J, leaving 11 bases between. Germline V CDR1 and CDR2: LGHNA, YSLEER. This CDR3 contains 13 residues. CDR3 amino acids: CASSQGTAWGYTF. The DNA for the CDR3 is TGCGCCAGCAGCCAAGGGACCGCGTGGGGCTACACCTTC.

This clonotype has just a few counts. CDR3 sequence: CASSLARGSGRSPLHF. The CDR3 bases are TGTGCCAGCAGCTTAGCGAGGGGGTCAGGGCGATCACCCCTCCACTTT. V is TRBV7-2 and J is TRBJ1-6; possibly TRBD1 for D (6 bases). CDR3 length equals 16 residues. The germline V and J ends were trimmed by 0 bases and 10 bases, with 16 bases remaining between them. Germline V gene data show CDR1 as SGHTA and CDR2 as FQGNSA.

The rearrangement uses TRBV12-3 or TRBV12-4 and TRBJ1-2; 9 nucleotides line up with TRBD1. The length of the CDR3 is 14 residues. J was trimmed by 3 bases and V by 4 bases; bases with no gene match: 3. The CDR3 DNA reads TGTGCCAGCAGTTCGGGACAGGGATACTATGGCTACACCTTC. The encoded protein is CASSSGQGYYGYTF.

The V call is TRBV15, the J call TRBJ2-5; D is ambiguous. The germline V gene encodes CDR1 LNHNV and CDR2 YYDKDF (reference sequence). Trimming stripped 5 bases from V and 5 bases from J, with 12 bases between. CDR3 length: 13 amino acids. CDR3: CATSYGATETQYF. The CDR3 DNA is TGTGCCACCAGCTACGGAGCAACCGAGACCCAGTACTTC. Together with reference TRBV15 and TRBJ2-5, the CDR3 gives the full variable domain: DAMVIQNPRYQVTQFGKPVTLSCSQTLNHNVMYWYQQKSSQAPKLLFHYYDKDFNNEADTPDNFQSRRPNTSFCFLDIRSPGLGDTAMYLCATSYGATETQYFGPGTRLLVL.

This clonotype was picked up many times. The junction differs from germline at one of its ends, possibly a read error. The V gene is TRBV5-1, the J gene TRBJ1-4, with TRBD1 matching over 7 bases. The CDR3 totals 14 residues. Germline V gene data show CDR1 as SGHRS and CDR2 as YFSETQ. This chain's CDR3 is CASSLGGAGEKLFF. CDR3 nucleotides: TGTGCCAGCAGTTTAGGGGGCGCAGGTGAAAAACTGTTTTTT.

The V gene is TRBV7-3, the J gene TRBJ1-6; D uncertain. Trimming shortened V by 2 bases and J by 6 bases, and 8 bases separated the two germline ends. Germline V gene sequence: CDR1 SGHTA, CDR2 FQGTGA. The CDR3 spans 14 residues. The CDR3 region has the DNA TGTGCCAGCAGCTTAGGCACGGCTAATTCACCCCTCCACTTT. As protein: CASSLGTANSPLHF.

This clonotype appeared a few times. This chain joins TRBV27 and TRBJ2-5; 7 nucleotides align to TRBD1. Trimming at V came to 3 bases and at J to 5 bases, leaving 6 bases not matched to a gene. CDR1 is MNHEY and CDR2 is SMNVEV in the germline V gene (reference sequence). This CDR3 spans 14 amino acids. CDR3 residues: CASSFRRRGETQYF. In DNA, the CDR3 is TGTGCCAGCAGTTTCCGGCGCAGGGGGGAGACCCAGTACTTC.

The genes are TRBV11-2 and TRBJ2-3; D is ambiguous. This CDR3 spans 13 amino acids. Per the germline V gene, CDR1 is SGHAT and CDR2 is FQNNGV. The V and J ends lost 5 bases and 5 bases respectively, with 11 bases between them. The CDR3 reads CASSRTPGDTQYF. In DNA form, the CDR3 reads TGTGCCAGCAGCCGAACACCGGGAGATACGCAGTATTTT.

This clonotype has a count of ten or more. The chain links TRBV20-1 to TRBJ2-5; unclear D gene. The CDR3 is made up of 10 amino acids. Germline V gene sequence: CDR1 DFQATT, CDR2 SNEGSKA (reference sequence). The V and J ends lost 5 bases and 5 bases respectively, with 6 bases between them. In nucleotides, the CDR3 is TGCAGTGCTGGCGAGGAGACCCAGTACTTC. This codes for CSAGEETQYF.

The rearrangement joins TRBV20-1 to TRBJ2-5, with 12 bases fitting TRBD2. With the DNA end fitting TRBJ2-7 better, the J assignment may be wrong. CDR3 length: 16 residues. Germline CDR1 DFQATT, CDR2 SNEGSKA (reference sequence). CDR3 nucleotide sequence: TGCAGTGCTAGAGACCTAGCGGGAGGGGAAACCTACGAGCAGTACTTC. Protein sequence: CSARDLAGGETYEQYF.

A word on this clonotype: The germline gene is not matched at one end of the junction; a read error may be the cause. The rearrangement uses TRBV7-2 and TRBJ2-2, with 11 bases aligning to TRBD1. The germline V gene has CDR1 SGHTA and CDR2 FQGNSA. This CDR3 is 15 amino acids long. The DNA of the CDR3 is TGTGCCGGCAGCTACGGACAGGGGGCTGTCGGGGAGCTGTTTTTT. This translates into CAGSYGQGAVGELFF.

V is TRBV3-1 and J is TRBJ2-5; 10 bases agree with TRBD2. Germline V gives CDR1 LGHDT, CDR2 YNNKEL (reference sequence). V lost 1 base, J lost 5 bases, and 10 bases stayed unmatched. This CDR3 is built from 17 residues. The CDR3 region is CASSQGKTSGAQETQYF. The CDR3 DNA is TGTGCCAGCAGCCAAGGAAAAACTAGCGGGGCACAGGAGACCCAGTACTTC.

The chain recombines TRBV19 with TRBJ2-3, with TRBD2 matching over 7 bases. V was clipped by 6 bases and J by 3 bases; unmatched bases: 12. CDR1 LNHDA and CDR2 SQIVND come from the germline V gene (reference sequence). The CDR3 length is 16 residues. The CDR3 DNA reads as TGTGCCAGTAGCCTTGTCTTTGGGGGAGGGACAGATACGCAGTATTTT. Its translation: CASSLVFGGGTDTQYF.

V gene TRBV6-6 combines with J gene TRBJ1-1, with D unclear. The germline V gene encodes CDR1 MNHNY and CDR2 SVGAGI (reference sequence). The CDR3 totals 15 residues. V lost 5 bases to trimming and J lost 0 bases, with 13 bases between them. In DNA form, the CDR3 reads TGTGCCAGCAGTGCGTTATCGGGTTTGAACACTGAAGCTTTCTTT. This encodes CASSALSGLNTEAFF.

The gene calls are TRBV20-1 and TRBJ1-3; D remains unclear. Germline V gives CDR1 DFQATT, CDR2 SNEGSKA (reference sequence). The V gene lost 3 bases and the J gene lost 0 bases, with 15 bases spanning the gap. The CDR3 is 16 amino acids. The CDR3 sequence is CSASRFGAVSGNTIYF. For the CDR3, the DNA is TGCAGTGCTAGTCGTTTTGGCGCAGTCTCTGGAAACACCATATATTTT.

The genes are TRBV9 and TRBJ1-3, with a weak D call TRBD1 (6 bases). Trimming stripped 4 bases from V and 0 bases from J, with 14 bases between. This CDR3 has 16 residues. Germline loops: CDR1 SGDLS, CDR2 YYNGEE. The CDR3 nucleotides read TGTGCCAGCAGCCCCCCAGGGGAAAGCTCTGGAAACACCATATATTTT. Encoded protein: CASSPPGESSGNTIYF.

This rearrangement joins TRBV10-3 to TRBJ2-3, with 7 bases identical to TRBD1. After removal of 6 bases from V and 1 base from J, the junction contained 7 bases not matched to a gene. CDR3 length equals 15 residues. Germline assignment: CDR1 ENHRY and CDR2 SYGVKD. The CDR3 loop reads CAISTTGTGTDTQYF. For the CDR3, the DNA is TGTGCCATCAGCACAACCGGGACAGGCACAGATACGCAGTATTTT.

The CDR3: CASSLGAPYGYTF. Written as DNA, the CDR3 is TGCGCCAGCAGCTTGGGGGCCCCTTATGGCTACACCTTC. J is TRBJ1-2 and V is TRBV5-1; D unclear. The V end lost 0 bases, the J end lost 5 bases, and 8 bases lay between the germline ends. This CDR3 has 13 amino acids. The germline gives CDR1 SGHRS, CDR2 YFSETQ.

The table lists this clonotype with a few counts. This chain connects TRBV20-1 to TRBJ2-4; 11 positions match TRBD2. The junction had 6 bases not matched to a gene; V was cut back by 3 bases and J by 2 bases. This CDR3 is built from 16 residues. Per germline, CDR1 DFQATT and CDR2 SNEGSKA (reference sequence). The chain's CDR3 is CSASITSGGTKNIQYF. The CDR3 DNA sequence: TGCAGTGCTAGCATTACTAGCGGGGGAACCAAAAACATTCAGTACTTC.